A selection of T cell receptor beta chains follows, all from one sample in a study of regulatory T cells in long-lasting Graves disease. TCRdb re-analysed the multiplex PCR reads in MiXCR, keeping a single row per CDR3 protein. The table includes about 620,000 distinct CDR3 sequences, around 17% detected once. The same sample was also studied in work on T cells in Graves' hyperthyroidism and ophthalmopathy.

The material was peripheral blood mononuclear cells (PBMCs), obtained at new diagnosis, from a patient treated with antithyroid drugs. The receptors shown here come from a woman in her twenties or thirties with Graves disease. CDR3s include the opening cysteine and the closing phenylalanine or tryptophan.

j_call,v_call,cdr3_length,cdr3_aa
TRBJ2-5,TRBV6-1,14,CASARQGTQETQYF
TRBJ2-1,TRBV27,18,CASSLGTSGSYSYNEQFF
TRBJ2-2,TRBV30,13,CAWSSLGTGELFF
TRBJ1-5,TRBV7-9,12,CASSLGLRPQHF
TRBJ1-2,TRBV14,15,CASSQGGQGIYGYTF
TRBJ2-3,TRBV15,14,CATSRGGDTDTQYF
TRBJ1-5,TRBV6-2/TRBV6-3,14,CASSYGGDDQPQHF
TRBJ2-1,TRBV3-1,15,CASSQVMRRPNEQFF
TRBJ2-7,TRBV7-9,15,CASSLGGGGTYEQYF
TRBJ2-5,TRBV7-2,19,CASSLEGTSGTLYRETQYF
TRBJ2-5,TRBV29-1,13,CSVVSGSLETQYF
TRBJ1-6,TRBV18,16,CASSRSVQGRNSPLHF
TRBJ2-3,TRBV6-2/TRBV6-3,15,CASSYLGSGTDTQYF
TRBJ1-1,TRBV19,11,CASRRAPEAFF
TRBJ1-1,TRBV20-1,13,CSARTQTVTEAFF
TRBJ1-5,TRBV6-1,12,CASGEASQPQHF
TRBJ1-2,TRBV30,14,CAWSATGGNYGYTF
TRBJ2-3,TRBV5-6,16,CASSWGTGASTDTQYF
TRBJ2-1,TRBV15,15,CATSRDISGNNEQFF
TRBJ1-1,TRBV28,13,CASRGPVNTEAFF
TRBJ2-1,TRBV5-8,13,CASSNPDWGEQFF
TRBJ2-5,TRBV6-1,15,CASSEWTGNGETQYF
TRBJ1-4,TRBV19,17,CASSAPQGVATNEKLFF
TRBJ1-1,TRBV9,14,CASSVEGLNTEAFF
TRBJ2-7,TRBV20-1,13,CSAPPLAGPQQYF
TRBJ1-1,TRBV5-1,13,CASTQAGRTEAFF
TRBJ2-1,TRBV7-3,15,CASSLTTSFIDEQFF
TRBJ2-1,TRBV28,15,CASSFSPGRYNEQFF
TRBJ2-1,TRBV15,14,CATRRDRVLDEQFF
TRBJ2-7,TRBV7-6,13,CASSRQGVNEQYF
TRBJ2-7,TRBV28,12,CASSFRGSEQYF
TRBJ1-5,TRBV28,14,CASRDVNRNQPQHF
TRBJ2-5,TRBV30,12,CAWSLGRETQYF
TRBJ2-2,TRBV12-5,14,CASGLAGSTGELFF
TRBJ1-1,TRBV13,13,CASSTQDGSEAFF
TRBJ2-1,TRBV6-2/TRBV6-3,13,CASSDTTDNEQFF
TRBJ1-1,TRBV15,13,CATSRAGWTEAFF
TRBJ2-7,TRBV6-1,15,CASSEGGGPVYEQYF
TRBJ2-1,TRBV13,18,CASSPRGLADHSYNEQFF
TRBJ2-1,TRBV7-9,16,CASSSRQLAGVNEQFF
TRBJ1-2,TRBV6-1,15,CASSVGHRENDGYTF
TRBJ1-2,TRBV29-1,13,CSVGTGRHYGYTF
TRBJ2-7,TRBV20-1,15,CSASGTSGRAYEQYF
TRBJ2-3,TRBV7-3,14,CASSLQGGVDTQYF
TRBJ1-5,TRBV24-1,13,CATSGGHPQPQHF
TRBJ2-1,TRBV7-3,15,CASSLGGTGGYEQFF
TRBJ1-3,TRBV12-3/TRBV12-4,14,CASSLSGGGDTMYF
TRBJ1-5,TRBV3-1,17,CASSNRDSHNSNQPQHF
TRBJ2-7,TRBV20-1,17,CSARDPLGQHSSYEQYF
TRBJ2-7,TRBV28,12,CASSSPPSSEYF
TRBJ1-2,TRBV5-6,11,CASSSQYGYTF
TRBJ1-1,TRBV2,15,CASSLRGDPNTEAFF
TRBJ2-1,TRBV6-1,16,CASSGAIAGGGNEQFF
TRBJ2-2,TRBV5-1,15,CASSSLAANTGELFF
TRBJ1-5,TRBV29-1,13,CSARRGDGQPQHF
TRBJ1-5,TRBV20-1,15,CSALHEGGRYQPQHF
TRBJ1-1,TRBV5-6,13,CASRLRGTTEAFF
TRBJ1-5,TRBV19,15,CASMGRRDSYQPQHF
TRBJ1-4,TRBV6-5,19,CASSYSIETWEGTNEKLFF
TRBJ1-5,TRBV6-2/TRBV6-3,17,CASSRAYGRGENQPQHF